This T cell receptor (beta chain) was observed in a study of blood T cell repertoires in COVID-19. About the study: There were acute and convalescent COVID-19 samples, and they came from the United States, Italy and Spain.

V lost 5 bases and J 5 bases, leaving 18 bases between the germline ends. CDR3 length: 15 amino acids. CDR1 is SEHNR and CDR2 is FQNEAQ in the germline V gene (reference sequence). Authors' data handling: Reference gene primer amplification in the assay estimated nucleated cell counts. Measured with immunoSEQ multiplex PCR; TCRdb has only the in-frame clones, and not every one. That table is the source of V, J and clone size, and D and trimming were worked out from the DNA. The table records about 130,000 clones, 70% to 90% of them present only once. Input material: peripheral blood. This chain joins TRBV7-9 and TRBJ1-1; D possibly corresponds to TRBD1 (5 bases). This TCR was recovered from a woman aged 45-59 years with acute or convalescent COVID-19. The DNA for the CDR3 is TGTGCCAGCAGCCCGGTGGGGCAAGGATTGACTGAAGCTTTCTTT. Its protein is CASSPVGQGLTEAFF. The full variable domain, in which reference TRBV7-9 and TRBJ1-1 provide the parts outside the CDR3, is DTGVSQNPRHKITKRGQNVTFRCDPISEHNRLYWYRQTLGQGPEFLTYFQNEAQLEKSRLLSDRFSAERPKGSFSTLEIQRTEQGDSAMYLCASSPVGQGLTEAFFGQGTRLTVV.